Described below is a single T cell receptor beta chain sequence and its context. This specimen comes from a study of blood T cell repertoires in COVID-19. Whole-study context: The analysed material was cDNA or gDNA that came from T cells, B-cell-depleted T cells, or PBMCs.

The Seattle patients, enrolled during active infection, were followed longitudinally. Germline loops: CDR1 SGHTA, CDR2 FQGNSA. Trimming removed 1 base from V and 1 base from J; junction bases left unmatched: 6. CDR3 length: 16 amino acids. How the authors handled the data: Using reference gene primer amplification, nucleated cell counts were estimated. TCRdb keeps only in-frame clones here, not all; method: immunoSEQ multiplex PCR. V and J calls and clone size follow that table, whereas D and trimming were derived from the DNA. The sample has 250,000 or so clones, almost 90% seen once; the top ten hold 2.1%.

This rearrangement joins TRBV7-2 to TRBJ2-7, with TRBD1 identical over 8 bases. The sequenced sample consisted of peripheral blood. This TCR came from a woman between 55 and 75 years old with COVID-19, enrolled during active disease. The CDR3 is CASSLGLGTGSYEQYF. The CDR3 DNA follows: TGTGCCAGCAGCTTAGGGTTAGGGACAGGATCCTACGAGCAGTACTTC.